The next 17 T cell receptor beta chains were all read from a single sample in a study of T cell responses to AZD1222 COVID-19 vaccine. Profiling relied on immunoSEQ multiplex PCR, and the TCRdb table lists in-frame clones only, not all of them. Here the sample spans about 62,000 clones, about 90% being singletons. Sample: peripheral blood, taken on day 0 of AZD1222 vaccination. The receptors shown here come from an adult in good health.

The CDR3: CASSQGDREYNSPLHF. The CDR3 DNA follows: TGCGCCAGCAGCCAAGGGGACAGGGAGTATAATTCACCCCTCCACTTT. This chain connects TRBV4-1 to TRBJ1-6; 9 nucleotides match TRBD1. The CDR3 runs to 16 residues. V lost 1 base to trimming and J lost 4 bases; unmatched junction nucleotides: 2. CDR1 is MGHRA and CDR2 is YSYEKL in the germline V gene.

This clone occurred once. The chain is built from TRBV2 and TRBJ1-5; tentative D call: TRBD1 (6 bases). The germline V gene has CDR1 SNHLY and CDR2 FYNNEI. The V and J ends lost 7 bases and 4 bases respectively, with 17 bases between them. This CDR3 has 15 residues. CDR3: CASKDGTIENQPQHF. In nucleotides, the CDR3 is TGTGCCAGCAAGGATGGGACAATCGAGAATCAGCCCCAGCATTTT. The whole variable domain, remainder taken from reference TRBV2 and TRBJ1-5, is EPEVTQTPSHQVTQMGQEVILRCVPISNHLYFYWYRQILGQKVEFLVSFYNNEISEKSEIFDDQFSVERPDGSNFTLKIRSTKLEDSAMYFCASKDGTIENQPQHFGDGTRLSIL.

This clone occurred a few times. The gene calls are TRBV30 and TRBJ1-5; D possibly corresponds to TRBD1 (5 bases). The CDR3 contains 13 residues. CDR1 is GTSNPN, CDR2 SVGIG, per germline (reference sequence). The V end lost 0 bases, the J end lost 9 bases, and 12 bases lay between the germline ends. CDR3 protein: CAWSVARERPQHF. The CDR3 DNA reads as TGTGCCTGGAGTGTAGCCAGGGAAAGGCCCCAGCATTTT.

The V call is TRBV12-3 or TRBV12-4, the J call TRBJ1-2; no definite D call. This CDR3 is 13 amino acids long. Trimming removed 6 bases at V and 2 bases at J, with 10 bases between. The CDR3 sequence: CASRLSQNYGYTF. CDR3 coding DNA: TGTGCCAGCAGACTATCGCAGAACTATGGCTACACCTTC.

The chain recombines TRBV2 with TRBJ2-2, with D possibly being TRBD2 (6 bases). This CDR3 spans 15 amino acids. Trimming shortened V by 7 bases and J by 0 bases, and 12 bases separated the two germline ends. From germline, CDR1 is SNHLY and CDR2 FYNNEI. The CDR3 nucleotides are TGTGCCAGCAAACGGGACTTCCCGAACACCGGGGAGCTGTTTTTT. This gives the protein CASKRDFPNTGELFF.

This clone was counted only a few times. V and J are TRBV6-6 and TRBJ1-1; tentative D call: TRBD1 (6 bases). Germline values: CDR1 MNHNY, CDR2 SVGAGI (reference sequence). The V end lost 6 bases, the J end lost 3 bases, and 11 bases lay between the germline ends. The CDR3 consists of 13 residues. The CDR3 protein is CASSPQGHTEAFF. The CDR3 region has the DNA TGTGCCAGCAGCCCCCAGGGGCACACTGAAGCTTTCTTT.

In nucleotides, the CDR3 is TGCAGCGACCGGGACAATAACTATGGCTACACCTTC. This encodes CSDRDNNYGYTF. The V call is TRBV29-1, the J call TRBJ1-2, with a tentative D call TRBD1 (6 bases). The germline gives CDR1 SQVTM, CDR2 ANQGSEA. V was cut by 7 bases and J by 1 base, with 10 bases left in between. The CDR3 loop spans 12 amino acids.

This rearrangement joins TRBV30 to TRBJ2-3; 9 positions match TRBD1. Germline assignment: CDR1 GTSNPN and CDR2 SVGIG (reference sequence). V shed 2 bases, J shed 5 bases, and the junction held 8 bases outside the gene matches. There are 15 residues in the CDR3. Written as DNA, the CDR3 is TGTGCCTGGAGTACGGGACAGGGAATCGGAGATACGCAGTATTTT. The encoded protein is CAWSTGQGIGDTQYF.

The rearrangement links TRBV25-1 to TRBJ1-1, with D maybe TRBD1 (6 bases). The CDR3 has 14 amino acids. V dropped 7 bases and J dropped 1 base, with 13 bases sitting between them. CDR1 and CDR2 (germline): MGHDK, SYGVNS. The DNA for the CDR3 is TGTGCCAGCATTGGGGGCCCACCGAACACTGAAGCTTTCTTT. Translating gives CASIGGPPNTEAFF.

The chain is built from TRBV2 and TRBJ2-6; 7 bases match TRBD1. The J segment lost 0 bases and the V segment lost 6 bases, leaving 17 bases of the junction unmatched. The germline gives CDR1 SNHLY, CDR2 FYNNEI. This CDR3 is 20 amino acids long. CDR3 sequence (DNA): TGTGCCAGCAGGAAATCCAGGACGGGACAGCCGAACTCTGGGGCCAACGTCCTGACTTTC. Residues: CASRKSRTGQPNSGANVLTF. Combining the CDR3 with reference TRBV2 and TRBJ2-6 gives the whole variable domain EPEVTQTPSHQVTQMGQEVILRCVPISNHLYFYWYRQILGQKVEFLVSFYNNEISEKSEIFDDQFSVERPDGSNFTLKIRSTKLEDSAMYFCASRKSRTGQPNSGANVLTFGAGSRLTVL.

The rearrangement uses TRBV27 and TRBJ1-2; 8 bases match TRBD1. Germline CDR1 reads MNHEY; CDR2 reads SMNVEV (reference sequence). The length of the CDR3 is 13 residues. J gave up 6 bases and V 5 bases, and 5 bases lay outside the gene matches. The CDR3 protein is CASSGQGFDGYTF. For the CDR3, the DNA is TGTGCCAGCAGTGGACAGGGTTTTGATGGCTACACCTTC.

CDR3 sequence reads: CASSLARPYGYTF. For the CDR3, the DNA is TGTGCCAGCAGCTTAGCGCGCCCCTATGGCTACACCTTC. The J gene is TRBJ1-2, the V gene TRBV7-8; D not resolved. Trimming removed 0 bases from V and 4 bases from J, with 6 bases in between. Per the germline V gene, CDR1 is SGHVS and CDR2 is FQNEAQ. The CDR3 consists of 13 residues.

This chain links TRBV6-5 with TRBJ1-1, with D possibly matching TRBD1 (6 bases). The CDR3 length is 13 residues. V shed 5 bases and J shed 0 bases, with 7 bases lying between them. Looked up from germline, CDR1 is MNHEY and CDR2 is SVGAGI. The CDR3 coding sequence is TGTGCCAGCAGTCGACAGGTGAACACTGAAGCTTTCTTT. This sequence encodes CASSRQVNTEAFF.

CDR3 nucleotides: TGTGCCAGCGACTTTGGTCAATGGGGGCAGCCCCAGCATTTT. This codes for CASDFGQWGQPQHF. The chain has TRBV6-5 and TRBJ1-5; TRBD1 might be the D (5 bases). Germline V gene sequence: CDR1 MNHEY, CDR2 SVGAGI. The CDR3 covers 14 residues. Trimming shortened V by 8 bases and J by 7 bases, and 18 bases separated the two germline ends.

The rearrangement joins TRBV10-3 to TRBJ1-2; D might be TRBD1 (5 bases). The CDR3 consists of 14 residues. V shed 4 bases and J shed 2 bases, with 11 bases lying between them. CDR1 and CDR2 (germline): ENHRY, SYGVKD. This CDR3 is CAISGGTENYGYTF. The CDR3 DNA reads as TGTGCCATCAGTGGGGGGACCGAGAACTATGGCTACACCTTC.

This chain links TRBV18 with TRBJ1-1, with D maybe TRBD1 (5 bases). CDR3 size: 15 residues. Germline CDR1 KGHSH, CDR2 LQKENI. Trimming shortened V by 2 bases and J by 1 base, and 11 bases separated the two germline ends. The DNA of the CDR3 is TGTGCCAGCTCACCATACTCTACAGGGAACACTGAAGCTTTCTTT. Amino acid sequence: CASSPYSTGNTEAFF.

V gene TRBV6-5 combines with J gene TRBJ2-2, with 8 nucleotides matching TRBD1. Trimming removed 0 bases from V and 5 bases from J; junction bases left unmatched: 2. The CDR3 runs to 15 residues. CDR1 and CDR2 from the germline V gene are MNHEY and SVGAGI. The CDR3 sequence: CASSYSRGRTGELFF. CDR3 bases: TGTGCCAGCAGTTACTCCAGGGGGCGTACCGGGGAGCTGTTTTTT.